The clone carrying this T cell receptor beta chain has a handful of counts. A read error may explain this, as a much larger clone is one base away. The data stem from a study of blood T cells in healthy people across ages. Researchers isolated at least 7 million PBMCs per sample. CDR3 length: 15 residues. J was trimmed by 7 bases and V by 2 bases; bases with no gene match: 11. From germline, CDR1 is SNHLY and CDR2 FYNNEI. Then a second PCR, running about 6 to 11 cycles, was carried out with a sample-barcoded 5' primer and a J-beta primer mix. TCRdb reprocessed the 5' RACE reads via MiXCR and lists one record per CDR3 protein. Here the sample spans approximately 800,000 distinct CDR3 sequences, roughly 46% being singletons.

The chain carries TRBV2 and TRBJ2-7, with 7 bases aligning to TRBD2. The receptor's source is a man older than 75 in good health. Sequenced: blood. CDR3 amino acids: CASSEYERGYNEQYF. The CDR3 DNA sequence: TGTGCCAGCAGTGAATACGAGCGGGGTTACAATGAGCAGTACTTC.